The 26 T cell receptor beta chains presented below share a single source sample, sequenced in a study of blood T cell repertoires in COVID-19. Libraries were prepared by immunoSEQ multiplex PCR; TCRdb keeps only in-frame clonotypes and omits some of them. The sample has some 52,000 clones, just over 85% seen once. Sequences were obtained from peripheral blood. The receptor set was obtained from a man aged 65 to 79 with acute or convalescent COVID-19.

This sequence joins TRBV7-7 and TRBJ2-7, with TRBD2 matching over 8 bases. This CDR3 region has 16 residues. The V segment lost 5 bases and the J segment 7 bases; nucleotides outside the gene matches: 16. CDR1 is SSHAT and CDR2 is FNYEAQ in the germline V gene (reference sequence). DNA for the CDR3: TGTGCCAGCAGCAGGGGCAAAACGGGAGGGCCCGATGAGCAGTACTTC. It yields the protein CASSRGKTGGPDEQYF.

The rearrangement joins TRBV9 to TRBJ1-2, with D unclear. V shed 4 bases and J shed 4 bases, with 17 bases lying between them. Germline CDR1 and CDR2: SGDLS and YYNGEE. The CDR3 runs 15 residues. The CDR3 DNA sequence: TGTGCCAGCAGCCTGGGCGGTGGAGGGAGCTATGGCTACACCTTC. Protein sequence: CASSLGGGGSYGYTF.

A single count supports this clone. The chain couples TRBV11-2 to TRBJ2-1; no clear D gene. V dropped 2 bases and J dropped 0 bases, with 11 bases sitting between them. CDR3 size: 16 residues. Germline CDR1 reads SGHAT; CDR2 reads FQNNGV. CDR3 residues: CASSLQAPSSYNEQFF. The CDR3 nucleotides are TGTGCCAGCAGCTTACAAGCACCGAGCTCCTACAATGAGCAGTTCTTC. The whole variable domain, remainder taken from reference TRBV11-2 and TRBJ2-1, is EAGVAQSPRYKIIEKRQSVAFWCNPISGHATLYWYQQILGQGPKLLIQFQNNGVVDDSQLPKDRFSAERLKGVDSTLKIQPAKLEDSAVYLCASSLQAPSSYNEQFFGPGTRLTVL.

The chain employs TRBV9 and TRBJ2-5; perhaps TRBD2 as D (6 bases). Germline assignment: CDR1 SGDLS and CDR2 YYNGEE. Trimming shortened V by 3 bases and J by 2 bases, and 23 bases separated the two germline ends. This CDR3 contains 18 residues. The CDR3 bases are TGTGCCAGCAGCGCCCCCCGTAGATTCGCGGGAAGTCAAGAGACCCAGTACTTC. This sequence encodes CASSAPRRFAGSQETQYF.

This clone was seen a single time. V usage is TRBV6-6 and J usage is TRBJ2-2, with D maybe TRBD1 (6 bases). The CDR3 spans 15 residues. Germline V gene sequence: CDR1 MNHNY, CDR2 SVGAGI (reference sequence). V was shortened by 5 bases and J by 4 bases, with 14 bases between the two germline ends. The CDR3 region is CASSTHGGPTGELFF. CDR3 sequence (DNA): TGTGCCAGCAGTACCCATGGGGGCCCCACCGGGGAGCTGTTTTTT.

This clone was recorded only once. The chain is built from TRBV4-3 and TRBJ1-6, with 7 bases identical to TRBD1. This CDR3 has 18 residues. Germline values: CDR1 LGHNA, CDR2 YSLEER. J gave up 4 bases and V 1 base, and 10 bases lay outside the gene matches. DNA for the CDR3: TGCGCCAGCAGCCAAGTGGCGATCGGGACAGCTTATAATTCACCCCTCCACTTT. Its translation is CASSQVAIGTAYNSPLHF.

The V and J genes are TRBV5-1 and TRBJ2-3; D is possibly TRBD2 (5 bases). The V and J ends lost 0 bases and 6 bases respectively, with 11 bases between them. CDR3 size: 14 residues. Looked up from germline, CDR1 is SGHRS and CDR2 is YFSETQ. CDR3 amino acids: CASSLEAERDTQYF. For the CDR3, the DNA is TGCGCCAGCAGCTTGGAAGCCGAGCGGGATACGCAGTATTTT.

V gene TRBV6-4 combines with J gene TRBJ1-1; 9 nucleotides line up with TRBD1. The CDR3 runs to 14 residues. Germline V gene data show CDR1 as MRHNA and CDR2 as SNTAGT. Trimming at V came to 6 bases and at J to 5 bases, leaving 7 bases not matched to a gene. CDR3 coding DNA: TGTGCCAGCAGGAAGACAGGGGGAGAAACTGAAGCTTTCTTT. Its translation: CASRKTGGETEAFF.

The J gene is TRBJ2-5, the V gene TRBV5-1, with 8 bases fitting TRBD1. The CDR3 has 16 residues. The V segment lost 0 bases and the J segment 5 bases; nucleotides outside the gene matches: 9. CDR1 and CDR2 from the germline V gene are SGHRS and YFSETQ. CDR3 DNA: TGCGCCAGCAGCTTGGGACAGGGGCGGATCGGGGAGACCCAGTACTTC. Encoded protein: CASSLGQGRIGETQYF.

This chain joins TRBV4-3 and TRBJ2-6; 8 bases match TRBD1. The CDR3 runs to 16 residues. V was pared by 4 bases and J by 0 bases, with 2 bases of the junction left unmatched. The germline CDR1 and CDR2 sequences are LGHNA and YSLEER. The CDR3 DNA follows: TGCGCCAGCAGCCCAGGGACAGGCTCTGGGGCCAACGTCCTGACTTTC. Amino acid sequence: CASSPGTGSGANVLTF.

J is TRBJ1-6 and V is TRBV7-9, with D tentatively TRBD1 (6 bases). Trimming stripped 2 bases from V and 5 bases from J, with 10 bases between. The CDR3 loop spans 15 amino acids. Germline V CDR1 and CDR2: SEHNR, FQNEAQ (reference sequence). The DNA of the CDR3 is TGTGCCAGCAGCTTACAGGGGACCGATAATTCACCCCTCCACTTT. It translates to CASSLQGTDNSPLHF.

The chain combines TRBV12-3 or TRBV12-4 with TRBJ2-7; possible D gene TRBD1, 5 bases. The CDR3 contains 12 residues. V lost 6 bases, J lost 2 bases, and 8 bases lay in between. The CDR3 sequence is CASSLDTYEQYF. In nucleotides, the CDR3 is TGTGCCAGCAGCCTGGACACCTACGAGCAGTACTTC.

This CDR3 reads CATSGSGSRTDTQYF. In DNA, the CDR3 is TGTGCCACCAGTGGTAGCGGGAGCCGCACAGATACGCAGTATTTT. This chain connects TRBV24-1 to TRBJ2-3; TRBD2 matches at 9 bases. This CDR3 has 15 residues. J was trimmed by 1 base and V by 5 bases; bases with no gene match: 3. Per germline, CDR1 KGHDR and CDR2 SFDVKD.

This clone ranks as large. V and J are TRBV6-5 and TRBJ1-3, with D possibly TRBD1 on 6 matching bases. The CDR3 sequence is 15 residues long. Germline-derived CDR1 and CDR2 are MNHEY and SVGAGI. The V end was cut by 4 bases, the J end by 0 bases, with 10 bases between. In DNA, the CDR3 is TGTGCCAGCAGTTGGGACACAACCTCTGGAAACACCATATATTTT. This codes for CASSWDTTSGNTIYF.

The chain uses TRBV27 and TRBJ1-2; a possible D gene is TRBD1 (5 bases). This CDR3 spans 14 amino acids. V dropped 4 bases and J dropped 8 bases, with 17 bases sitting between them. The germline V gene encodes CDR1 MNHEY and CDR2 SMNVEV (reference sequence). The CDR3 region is CASSSLPEGRGYTF. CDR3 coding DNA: TGTGCCAGCAGTTCCCTCCCGGAGGGGAGAGGCTACACCTTC.

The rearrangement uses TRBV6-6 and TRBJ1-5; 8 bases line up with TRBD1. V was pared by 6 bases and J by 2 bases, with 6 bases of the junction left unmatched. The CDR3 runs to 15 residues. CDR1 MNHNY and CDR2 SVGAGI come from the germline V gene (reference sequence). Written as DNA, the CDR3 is TGTGCCAGCAGCCAGGACAGGGATGGCAATCAGCCCCAGCATTTT. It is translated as CASSQDRDGNQPQHF.

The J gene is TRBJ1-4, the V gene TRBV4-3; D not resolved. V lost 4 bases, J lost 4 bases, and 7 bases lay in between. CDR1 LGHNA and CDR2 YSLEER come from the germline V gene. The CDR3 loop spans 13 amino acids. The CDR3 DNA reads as TGCGCCAGCAGCCTACAGATTAATGAAAAACTGTTTTTT. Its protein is CASSLQINEKLFF.

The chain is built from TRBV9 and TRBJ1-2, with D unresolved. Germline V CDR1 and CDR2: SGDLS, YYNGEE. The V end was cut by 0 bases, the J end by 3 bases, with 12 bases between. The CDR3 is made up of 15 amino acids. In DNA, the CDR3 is TGTGCCAGCAGCGTAGGATCAGAACCTTACTATGGCTACACCTTC. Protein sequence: CASSVGSEPYYGYTF.

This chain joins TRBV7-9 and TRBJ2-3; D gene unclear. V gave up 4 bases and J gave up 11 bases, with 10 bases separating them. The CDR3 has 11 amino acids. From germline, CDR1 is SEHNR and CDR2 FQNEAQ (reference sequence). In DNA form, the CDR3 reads TGTGCCAGCAGCTCTCTATCGGGGCAGTATTTT. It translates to CASSSLSGQYF.

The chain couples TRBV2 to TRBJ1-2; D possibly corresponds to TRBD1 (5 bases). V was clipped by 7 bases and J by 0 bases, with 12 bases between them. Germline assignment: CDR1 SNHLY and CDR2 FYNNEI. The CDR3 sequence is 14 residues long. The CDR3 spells CASTGGLANYGYTF. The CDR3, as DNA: TGTGCCAGCACCGGGGGACTTGCTAACTATGGCTACACCTTC. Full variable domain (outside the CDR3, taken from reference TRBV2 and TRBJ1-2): EPEVTQTPSHQVTQMGQEVILRCVPISNHLYFYWYRQILGQKVEFLVSFYNNEISEKSEIFDDQFSVERPDGSNFTLKIRSTKLEDSAMYFCASTGGLANYGYTFGSGTRLTVV.

CDR3 region: CASSLGPGSTSEQYF. For the CDR3, the DNA is TGTGCCAGCAGCTTAGGACCAGGCTCCACCAGCGAGCAGTACTTC. The chain links TRBV13 to TRBJ2-7; D not certain. The length of the CDR3 is 15 residues. V was trimmed by 0 bases and J by 6 bases, leaving 15 bases between them. Per the germline V gene, CDR1 is PRHDT and CDR2 is FYEKMQ (reference sequence).

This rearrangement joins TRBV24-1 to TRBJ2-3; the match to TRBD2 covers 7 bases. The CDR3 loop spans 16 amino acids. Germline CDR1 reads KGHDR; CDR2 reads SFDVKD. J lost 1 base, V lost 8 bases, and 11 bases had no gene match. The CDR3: CATMESKRGGTDTQYF. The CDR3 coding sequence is TGTGCCACCATGGAGTCTAAGCGGGGTGGCACAGATACGCAGTATTTT.

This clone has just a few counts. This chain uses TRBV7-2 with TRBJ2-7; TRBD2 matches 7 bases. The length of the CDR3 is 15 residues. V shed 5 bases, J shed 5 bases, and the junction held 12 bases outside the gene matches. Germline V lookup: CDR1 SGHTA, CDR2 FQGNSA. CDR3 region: CASSPQGGEGDEQYF. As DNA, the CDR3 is TGTGCCAGCAGCCCCCAGGGAGGGGAGGGCGACGAGCAGTACTTC.

The CDR3 nucleotides read TGCGCCAGCAGCCAAGTGAACGGAGACGAGGAAGATACGCAGTATTTT. Its protein is CASSQVNGDEEDTQYF. V and J are TRBV4-3 and TRBJ2-3, with unresolved D. This CDR3 contains 16 residues. Germline V CDR1 and CDR2: LGHNA, YSLEER. V was trimmed by 1 base and J by 5 bases, leaving 16 bases between them.

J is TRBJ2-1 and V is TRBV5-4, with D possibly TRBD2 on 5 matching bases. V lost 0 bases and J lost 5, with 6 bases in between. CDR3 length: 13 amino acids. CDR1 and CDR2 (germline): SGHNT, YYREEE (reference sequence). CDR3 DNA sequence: TGTGCCAGCAGCTTGGTACTAGACAATGAGCAGTTCTTC. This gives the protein CASSLVLDNEQFF.

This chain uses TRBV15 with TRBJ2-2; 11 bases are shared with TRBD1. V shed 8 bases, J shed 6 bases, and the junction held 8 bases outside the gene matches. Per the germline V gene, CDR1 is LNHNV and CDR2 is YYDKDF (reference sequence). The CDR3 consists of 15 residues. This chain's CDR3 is CATEAGTGGSGELFF. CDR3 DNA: TGTGCCACCGAGGCCGGGACAGGGGGTTCCGGGGAGCTGTTTTTT.